Detailed here is one T cell receptor (beta chain). This entry is derived from a study of blood T cell repertoires in COVID-19. In the study overall: Nucleic acid was either cDNA or gDNA, and it came from T cells, B-cell-depleted T cells, or PBMCs.

The table came from immunoSEQ multiplex PCR; TCRdb's copy has only in-frame clones and leaves some out. The sample lists some 150,000 clones, roughly 81% occurring once. The TCR sequence derives from a human donor with acute or convalescent COVID-19. The donor label of this sample is uncertain. Sample: peripheral blood.

The CDR3 sequence: CASSHPPTSGVEDTQYF. The CDR3 coding sequence is TGTGCCAGCAGTCACCCCCCTACTAGCGGGGTTGAAGATACGCAGTATTTT. The chain is built from TRBV6-6 and TRBJ2-3, with 10 positions matching TRBD2. V gave up 5 bases and J gave up 5 bases; unmatched junction bases: 13. The germline CDR1 and CDR2 sequences are MNHNY and SVGAGI (reference sequence). The CDR3 contains 17 residues.